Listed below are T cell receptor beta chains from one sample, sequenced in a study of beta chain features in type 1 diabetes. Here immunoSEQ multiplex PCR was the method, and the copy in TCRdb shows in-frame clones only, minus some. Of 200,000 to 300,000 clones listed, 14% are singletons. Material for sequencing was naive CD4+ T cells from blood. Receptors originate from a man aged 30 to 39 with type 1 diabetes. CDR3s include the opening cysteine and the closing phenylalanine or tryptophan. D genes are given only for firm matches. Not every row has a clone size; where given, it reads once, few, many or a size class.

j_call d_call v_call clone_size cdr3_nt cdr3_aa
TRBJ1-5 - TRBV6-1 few TGTGCCAGCAGTCCCCACGGGAGTATCAATCAGCCCCAGCATTTT CASSPHGSINQPQHF
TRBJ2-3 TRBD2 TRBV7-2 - TGTGCCAGCAGCTCATTTAGCGGGGGGCAAGATACGCAGTATTTT CASSSFSGGQDTQYF
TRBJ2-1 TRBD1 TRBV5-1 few TGCGCCAGCAGCAAGGGACAGGGGAACAATGAGCAGTTCTTC CASSKGQGNNEQFF
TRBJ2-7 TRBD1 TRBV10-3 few TGTGCCATCACTAGGGGACAGGGCGTCGACGAGCAGTACTTC CAITRGQGVDEQYF
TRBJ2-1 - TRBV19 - TGTGCCAGTAAGGGCCAGGGGCAAGGGAATGAGCAGTTCTTC CASKGQGQGNEQFF
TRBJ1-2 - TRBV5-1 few TGCGCCAGCAGCTCCGTGAGCGGGGGAAAATCGTATGGCTACACCTTC CASSSVSGGKSYGYTF
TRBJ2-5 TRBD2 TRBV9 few TGTGCCAGCAGCCCTCCGGGGGGGGCCGTGACCCAGTACTTC CASSPPGGAVTQYF
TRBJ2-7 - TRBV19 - TGTGCCAGTCGCGGTACGGGAAACGTCTACGAGCAGTACTTC CASRGTGNVYEQYF
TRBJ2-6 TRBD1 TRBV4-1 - TGCGCCAGCAGCCAACGGGACAGGTCGGTCTATGTCCTGACTTTC CASSQRDRSVYVLTF
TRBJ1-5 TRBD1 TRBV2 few TGTGCCAGCAGTGTTCAGGGGGCTAGCAATCAGCCCCAGCATTTT CASSVQGASNQPQHF
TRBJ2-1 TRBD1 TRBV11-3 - TGTGCCAGCAGCTTAGAACAGGGGTTAGGTGAGCAGTTCTTC CASSLEQGLGEQFF
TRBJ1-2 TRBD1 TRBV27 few TGTGCCAGCAGTGCACCGGGACAGCATAACTATGGCTACACCTTC CASSAPGQHNYGYTF
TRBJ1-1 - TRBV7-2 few TGTGCCAGCAGCGGAGATACGAACACTGAAGCTTTCTTT CASSGDTNTEAFF
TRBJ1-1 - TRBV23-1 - TGCGCCAGCAGTCACTCGGACGGTGGAGGTGAAGCTTTCTTT CASSHSDGGGEAFF
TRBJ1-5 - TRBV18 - TGTGCCAGCTCACCGGGCAGGGATCAGCCCCAGCATTTT CASSPGRDQPQHF
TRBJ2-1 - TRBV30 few TGTGCCTGGAGTGGCAGCGGCGATGAGCAGTTCTTC CAWSGSGDEQFF
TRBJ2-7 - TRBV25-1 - TGTGCCAGCAGTGAATCAGGCCCTTACGAGCAGTACTTC CASSESGPYEQYF
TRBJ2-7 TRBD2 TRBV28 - TGTGCCAGCAGGGGTAGCGGGCCTGGGAGCTCCTACGAGCAGTACTTC CASRGSGPGSSYEQYF
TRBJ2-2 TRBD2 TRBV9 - TGTGCCAGCAGCGCCTCGGGACTAGCGGGAACCGGGGAGCTGTTTTTT CASSASGLAGTGELFF
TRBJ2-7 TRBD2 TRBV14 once TGTGCCAGCAGCCCCTACAGGGGGACTAGCGGGAGGGCCTACGAGCAGTACTTC CASSPYRGTSGRAYEQYF
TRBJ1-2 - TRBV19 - TGTGCCAGTAGGAGAAGACTGGACAGCAACTATGGCTACACCTTC CASRRRLDSNYGYTF
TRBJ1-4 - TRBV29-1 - TGCAGCGTTACCCCGACTGGTGAAAAACTGTTTTTT CSVTPTGEKLFF
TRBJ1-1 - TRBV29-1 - TGCAGCGTTGTAGGGTGGGGCGCCATGAACACTGAAGCTTTCTTT CSVVGWGAMNTEAFF
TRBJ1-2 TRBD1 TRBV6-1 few TGTGCCAGCAGTCATCCGGGACAGGGTAATGGCTACACCTTC CASSHPGQGNGYTF
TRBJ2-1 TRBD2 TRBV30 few TGTGCCTGGAGTTGGACTAGCGGGTACAATGAGCAGTTCTTC CAWSWTSGYNEQFF
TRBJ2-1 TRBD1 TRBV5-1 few TGCGCCAGCAGCCCCATCAACAGGGGGCATGAGCAGTTCTTC CASSPINRGHEQFF
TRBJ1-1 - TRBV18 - TGTGCCAGCTCACCCTCTAAGGCAGGGGACACTGAAGCTTTCTTT CASSPSKAGDTEAFF
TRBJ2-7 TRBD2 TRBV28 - TGTGCCAGCAATCGCGTAGCGGGAGGATCCTACGAGCAGTACTTC CASNRVAGGSYEQYF
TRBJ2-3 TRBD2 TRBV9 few TGTGCCAGCAGCGTAGATCGGGGGGGGCAGGATACGCAGTATTTT CASSVDRGGQDTQYF
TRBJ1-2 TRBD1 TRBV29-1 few TGCAGCTCAGCCCGGGACAGGGGGCAGGGTGGCTACACCTTC CSSARDRGQGGYTF
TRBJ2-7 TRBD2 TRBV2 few TGTGCCAGTAGGACTAGCGGGAGCTCCTACGAGCAGTACTTC CASRTSGSSYEQYF
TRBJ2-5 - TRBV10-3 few TGTGCCATCAGTGAGGGACAAAACCAAGAGACCCAGTACTTC CAISEGQNQETQYF
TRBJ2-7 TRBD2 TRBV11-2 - TGTGCCAGCAGCTTAGATCGGGCTAGCGGGAGTTGGGGCTTC CASSLDRASGSWGF
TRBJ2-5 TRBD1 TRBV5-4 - TGTGCCAGCACTCTAGGGGGCTCACAAGAGACCCAGTACTTC CASTLGGSQETQYF
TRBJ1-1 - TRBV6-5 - TGTGCCAGCAGCCGGGGGAACACTGAAGCTTTCTTT CASSRGNTEAFF
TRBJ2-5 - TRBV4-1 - TGCGCCAGCAGCCAAGTGGCAGTCCAAGAGACCCAGTACTTC CASSQVAVQETQYF
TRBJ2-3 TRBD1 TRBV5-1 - TGCGCCAGCAGCTTGGGGACAGGGATCGACACAGATACGCAGTATTTT CASSLGTGIDTDTQYF
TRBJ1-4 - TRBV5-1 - TGCGCCAGCAGCTGGGGAGACATATCAGGAGACGAAAAACTGTTTTTT CASSWGDISGDEKLFF
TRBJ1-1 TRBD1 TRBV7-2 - TGTGCCAGCAGCCTGTCGACAGGGGGCCTTGAAGCTTTCTTT CASSLSTGGLEAFF
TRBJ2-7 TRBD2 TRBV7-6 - TGTGCCAGCAGCTTGCAACTGCGGACTAGCGGGAGCCCCTACGAGCAGTACTTC CASSLQLRTSGSPYEQYF
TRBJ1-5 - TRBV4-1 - TGCGCCAGCAGCCATCCCGCGGGTGGCCAGCCCCAGCATTTT CASSHPAGGQPQHF
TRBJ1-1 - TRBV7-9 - TGTGCCAGCAGCCCCCCGGCAGGGTTGAACACTGAAGCTTTCTTT CASSPPAGLNTEAFF
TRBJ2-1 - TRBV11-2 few TGTGCCAGCAGCACCCCGTTCGCAGTTGAGCAGTTCTTC CASSTPFAVEQFF
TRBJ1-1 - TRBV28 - TGTGCCAGCAGTTTATATCTGAGGAACACTGAAGCTTTCTTT CASSLYLRNTEAFF
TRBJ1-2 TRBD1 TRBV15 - TGTGCCACCAGCAGAGGAAGACAGGGGGGCGATGGCTACACCTTC CATSRGRQGGDGYTF
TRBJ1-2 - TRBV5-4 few TGTGCCAGCAGCCGAACAGAAGCTCCCCTTGGCTACACCTTC CASSRTEAPLGYTF
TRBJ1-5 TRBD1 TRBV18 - TGTGCCAGCTCACCCCAACAGGGGAGCAATCAGCCCCAGCATTTT CASSPQQGSNQPQHF
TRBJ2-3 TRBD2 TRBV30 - TGTGCCTGGAGTGTGGGTAGCGGGAGAGCAGATACGCAGTATTTT CAWSVGSGRADTQYF
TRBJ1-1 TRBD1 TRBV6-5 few TGTGCCAGCAGCCAAGGGACAGGGACTGAAGCTTTCTTT CASSQGTGTEAFF
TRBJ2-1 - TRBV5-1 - TGCGCCAGCAGCTCCGGGGGAAACTACAATGAGCAGTTCTTC CASSSGGNYNEQFF
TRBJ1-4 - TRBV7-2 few TGTGCCAGCAGCCGATATGCGGATGAAAAACTGTTTTTT CASSRYADEKLFF
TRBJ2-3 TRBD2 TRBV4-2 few TGTGCCAGCAGCCAAGCCGGACTAGCGGGAGCAGGGGATACGCAGTATTTT CASSQAGLAGAGDTQYF